Following are 24 T cell receptor beta chains from one sample sequenced in a study of cytomegalovirus exposure and HLA in healthy donors. The PCR used 60 Vbeta and 13 Jbeta primers. Sequenced by immunoSEQ multiplex PCR; TCRdb stores in-frame clones only, minus some. In the table there are 120,000 to 150,000 clones, roughly 66% of which are singletons. The sample was PBMCs. These receptors came from a woman between 18 and 30 years old in good health and CMV-seronegative.

The chain combines TRBV7-2 with TRBJ1-2; TRBD1 might be the D (6 bases). The CDR3 has 14 amino acids. Germline lookup yields CDR1 SGHTA and CDR2 FQGNSA. The V end lost 5 bases, the J end lost 8 bases, and 18 bases lay between the germline ends. The CDR3 DNA sequence: TGTGCCAGCAGCGGCCCAAGGGCTAGGGGGGGCTACACCTTC. Its translation: CASSGPRARGGYTF.

This chain joins TRBV5-6 and TRBJ2-3; tentatively, D is TRBD2 (6 bases). The CDR3 totals 15 residues. V was clipped by 2 bases and J by 0 bases, with 10 bases between them. Germline V gene lookup returns CDR1 SGHDT and CDR2 YYEEEE. CDR3: CASSFRGTSTDTQYF. The CDR3 DNA reads TGTGCCAGCAGCTTTCGGGGGACTAGCACAGATACGCAGTATTTT.

This chain links TRBV28 with TRBJ1-6; perhaps TRBD1 as D (5 bases). CDR3 length: 16 amino acids. V lost 6 bases, J lost 7 bases, and 19 bases lay in between. Germline lookup yields CDR1 MDHEN and CDR2 SYDVKM. Here the CDR3 DNA reads TGTGCCAGCAGCCCTGCGGGGCGGGTGTTCAATTCACCCCTCCACTTT. This sequence encodes CASSPAGRVFNSPLHF.

The chain uses TRBV9 and TRBJ2-3, with 10 bases that match TRBD1. The CDR3 consists of 16 residues. The V gene end was trimmed by 4 bases and the J gene end by 4 bases; junction bases not matched to a gene: 9. Germline V gives CDR1 SGDLS, CDR2 YYNGEE. The CDR3 nucleotides are TGTGCCAGCAGCCCCAGGACAGGGGGGAACTCAGATACGCAGTATTTT. This gives the protein CASSPRTGGNSDTQYF. Filled out from reference TRBV9 and TRBJ2-3, the complete variable domain reads DSGVTQTPKHLITATGQRVTLRCSPRSGDLSVYWYQQSLDQGLQFLIQYYNGEERAKGNILERFSAQQFPDLHSELNLSSLELGDSALYFCASSPRTGGNSDTQYFGPGTRLTVL.

This chain uses TRBV5-8 with TRBJ1-5; D gene uncertain. V lost 4 bases and J 2 bases, leaving 16 bases between the germline ends. Germline V gene sequence: CDR1 SGHTS, CDR2 YDEGEE. The CDR3 has 16 amino acids. The CDR3 loop reads CASSPLGGLGNQPQHF. The DNA of the CDR3 is TGTGCCAGCAGCCCCCTAGGAGGGCTGGGCAATCAGCCCCAGCATTTT.

There are a few counts of this clone. CDR3 coding DNA: TGTGCCAGCAGCCAAGAAAACCCGGGACAGGGTAAAGATACGCAGTATTTT. Its translation is CASSQENPGQGKDTQYF. The chain has TRBV4-2 and TRBJ2-3, with 9 positions matching TRBD1. Germline trimming cut 0 bases from V and 5 bases from J; bases unmatched to any gene: 9. This CDR3 spans 17 amino acids. Germline assignment: CDR1 LGHNA and CDR2 YNFKEQ.

The chain is built from TRBV11-2 and TRBJ2-7; 7 nucleotides align to TRBD2. This CDR3 has 13 residues. The germline V gene encodes CDR1 SGHAT and CDR2 FQNNGV. V shed 2 bases and J 6 bases; nucleotides not matched to a gene: 4. The CDR3 protein is CASSLWASGEQYV. The DNA of the CDR3 is TGTGCCAGCAGCTTATGGGCTAGCGGCGAGCAGTACGTC.

The chain couples TRBV27 to TRBJ1-1; TRBD1 matches 10 bases. The V segment lost 7 bases and the J segment 1 base; nucleotides outside the gene matches: 9. The germline gives CDR1 MNHEY, CDR2 SMNVEV (reference sequence). This CDR3 is 16 amino acids long. The DNA for the CDR3 is TGTGCCAGCATCCAGGGGGGACAGGGGAAGAACACTGAAGCTTTCTTT. It translates to CASIQGGQGKNTEAFF.

The V gene is TRBV27, the J gene TRBJ2-7; D might be TRBD2 (6 bases). V lost 5 bases and J lost 2, with 16 bases in between. The CDR3 runs to 15 residues. Germline CDR1 is MNHEY and CDR2 is SMNVEV (reference sequence). CDR3 amino acids: CASSPRDGYTYEQYF. The DNA for the CDR3 is TGTGCCAGCAGTCCGCGGGACGGTTATACCTACGAGCAGTACTTC.

The V and J genes are TRBV4-3 and TRBJ1-3; D is undetermined. CDR1 LGHNA and CDR2 YSLEER come from the germline V gene. The length of the CDR3 is 15 residues. Trimming took off 4 bases at V and 3 bases at J, with 13 bases between the two ends. The CDR3 coding sequence is TGCGCCAGCAGCCTGGCTCTAGGATTTGGAAACACCATATATTTT. As protein: CASSLALGFGNTIYF.

The V gene is TRBV28, the J gene TRBJ1-3; no definite D call. This CDR3 has 14 amino acids. Germline loops: CDR1 MDHEN, CDR2 SYDVKM. V lost 8 bases and J lost 1, with 12 bases in between. For the CDR3, the DNA is TGTGCCAGCCAAATGGGAGGTTCTGGAAACACCATATATTTT. Residues: CASQMGGSGNTIYF. The full variable domain, its missing parts supplied by reference TRBV28 and TRBJ1-3, is DVKVTQSSRYLVKRTGEKVFLECVQDMDHENMFWYRQDPGLGLRLIYFSYDVKMKEKGDIPEGYSVSREKKERFSLILESASTNQTSMYLCASQMGGSGNTIYFGEGSWLTVV.

This clone turned up a few times. The same CDR3 also results from other DNA sequences found in this sample. The genes are TRBV18 and TRBJ2-1; 11 bases agree with TRBD2. With V trimmed by 3 bases and J by 2 bases, 0 bases remained unmatched. This CDR3 has 15 amino acids. CDR1 and CDR2 from the germline V gene are KGHSH and LQKENI. The CDR3 sequence is CASSPTSGAYNEQFF. Here the CDR3 DNA reads TGTGCCAGCTCACCGACTAGCGGGGCCTACAATGAGCAGTTCTTC.

This clone was observed once. This chain uses TRBV19 with TRBJ2-5; TRBD1 agrees at 7 bases. The CDR3 covers 14 residues. V was pared by 6 bases and J by 1 base, with 5 bases of the junction left unmatched. CDR1 is LNHDA and CDR2 is SQIVND in the germline V gene (reference sequence). In DNA form, the CDR3 reads TGTGCCAGTAGGGGTAGGACAGGCCAAGAGACCCAGTACTTC. Protein: CASRGRTGQETQYF.

The CDR3 reads CASSLGQGQGRRGSNYGYTF. Here the CDR3 DNA reads TGTGCCAGCAGTTTGGGGCAGGGACAGGGGCGGCGGGGATCTAACTATGGCTACACCTTC. The chain has TRBV27 and TRBJ1-2; TRBD1 matches at 10 bases. With V trimmed by 3 bases and J by 0 bases, 16 bases remained unmatched. Germline V gives CDR1 MNHEY, CDR2 SMNVEV (reference sequence). This CDR3 contains 20 residues.

The V gene is TRBV19, the J gene TRBJ1-2; D not resolved. The CDR3 has 12 residues. Trimming took 6 bases from V and 2 from J, leaving 7 bases between them. Germline loops: CDR1 LNHDA, CDR2 SQIVND (reference sequence). The CDR3 bases are TGTGCCAGTAGCATGGCCAACTATGGCTACACCTTC. It translates to CASSMANYGYTF.

This clone was detected only a few times. The CDR3 region is CASSPSPWASGGTGELFF. The CDR3 DNA follows: TGTGCCAGCAGCCCCTCTCCCTGGGCTAGCGGGGGCACCGGGGAGCTGTTTTTT. The chain carries TRBV4-2 and TRBJ2-2; 10 positions agree with TRBD2. Germline V gene sequence: CDR1 LGHNA, CDR2 YNFKEQ. With 4 bases clipped from V and 4 bases from J, the junction kept 12 bases outside the gene matches. This CDR3 is built from 18 residues.

This sequence joins TRBV29-1 and TRBJ2-1, with 8 bases fitting TRBD2. From germline, CDR1 is SQVTM and CDR2 ANQGSEA. V was pared by 3 bases and J by 3 bases, with 7 bases of the junction left unmatched. The CDR3 totals 15 residues. This CDR3 is CSVERLAGGYNEQFF. CDR3 coding DNA: TGCAGCGTTGAGAGGTTGGCGGGGGGCTACAATGAGCAGTTCTTC.

V gene TRBV11-2 combines with J gene TRBJ1-3; 12 positions match TRBD1. The CDR3 has 15 residues. Unmatched junction bases numbered 5, after V lost 3 bases and J lost 8 bases. CDR1 and CDR2 from the germline V gene are SGHAT and FQNNGV. The CDR3 bases are TGTGCCAGCAGCTTGAGGGGACAGGGGGCGGACACCATATATTTT. Translation: CASSLRGQGADTIYF. Using reference TRBV11-2 and TRBJ1-3 for the parts outside the CDR3, the full variable domain is EAGVAQSPRYKIIEKRQSVAFWCNPISGHATLYWYQQILGQGPKLLIQFQNNGVVDDSQLPKDRFSAERLKGVDSTLKIQPAKLEDSAVYLCASSLRGQGADTIYFGEGSWLTVV.

The chain carries TRBV6-1 and TRBJ2-1; D remains unclear. The CDR3 spans 14 residues. Trimming removed 3 bases at V and 2 bases at J, with 8 bases between. Germline CDR1 is MNHNS and CDR2 is SASEGT. The DNA for the CDR3 is TGTGCCAGCAGTGAGAACCCAGCCTACAATGAGCAGTTCTTC. It is translated as CASSENPAYNEQFF.

The chain has TRBV7-9 and TRBJ1-2, with D perhaps matching TRBD1 (6 bases). The CDR3 spans 16 residues. V dropped 1 base and J dropped 2 bases, with 14 bases sitting between them. CDR1 SEHNR and CDR2 FQNEAQ come from the germline V gene (reference sequence). The CDR3 region is CASSLGPTGSNYGYTF. The CDR3 nucleotides read TGTGCCAGCAGCTTAGGTCCGACAGGCTCCAACTATGGCTACACCTTC.

The chain joins TRBV7-7 to TRBJ1-5, with D possibly TRBD1 on 6 matching bases. Trimming removed 7 bases from V and 0 bases from J, with 16 bases in between. CDR1 and CDR2 (germline): SSHAT, FNYEAQ (reference sequence). CDR3 length: 16 residues. DNA of the CDR3: TGTGCCAGCATCTGTGGACAGAAGCTTAGCAATCAGCCCCAGCATTTT. Translated, it gives CASICGQKLSNQPQHF.

CDR3 protein: CATRGQGGDEQFF. In DNA, the CDR3 is TGTGCCACCAGGGGACAGGGCGGGGATGAGCAGTTCTTC. J is TRBJ2-1 and V is TRBV28; 9 bases align to TRBD1. CDR3 size: 13 residues. The germline gives CDR1 MDHEN, CDR2 SYDVKM. Trimming removed 10 bases from V and 8 bases from J; junction bases left unmatched: 9.

This chain connects TRBV30 to TRBJ2-1; 8 bases are shared with TRBD2. Germline V gene data show CDR1 as GTSNPN and CDR2 as SVGIG (reference sequence). CDR3 length: 17 residues. J lost 4 bases, V lost 1 base, and 12 bases had no gene match. The CDR3 protein is CAWSALRTSGSYNEQFF. The CDR3 bases are TGTGCCTGGAGTGCTCTTAGAACTAGCGGTTCTTACAATGAGCAGTTCTTC.

The J gene is TRBJ2-7, the V gene TRBV5-4, with 11 bases lining up with TRBD2. Germline V gives CDR1 SGHNT, CDR2 YYREEE (reference sequence). CDR3 length: 17 amino acids. V lost 3 bases to trimming and J lost 7 bases; unmatched junction nucleotides: 15. The CDR3 sequence is CASSSRGLAGGSREQYV. As DNA, the CDR3 is TGTGCCAGCAGCTCCAGGGGTCTAGCGGGAGGATCCCGGGAGCAGTACGTC.